This TCR beta chain was documented in a study of T cell repertoires in cytomegalovirus infection. TCRdb independently ran MiXCR on the reads; one entry per CDR3 protein. This table has around 95,000 distinct CDR3 sequences, over 25% appearing once. Study conclusions and caveats: Accumulated public TCR beta family frequency recognized individuals carrying CMV together with the relevant HLA.

V was clipped by 4 bases and J by 6 bases; unmatched bases: 11. Germline V gene data show CDR1 as MDHEN and CDR2 as SYDVKM. The CDR3 has 16 residues. This clonotype occurred many times. Its antigen is currently unknown. The sequence was collected from a human donor in good health (CMV status not recorded). Some clones in this sample may be carry-over from other donors' samples. Sample: CD8+ T cells from cultured PBMCs, taken from culture after CMV antigen stimulation. V and J are TRBV28 and TRBJ2-7; 11 bases match TRBD1. The CDR3 reads CASSSPSGQGVIEQYF. DNA for the CDR3: TGTGCCAGCAGTTCACCGTCGGGACAGGGGGTAATCGAGCAGTACTTC.